This T cell receptor beta chain emerged from a study of cytomegalovirus exposure and HLA in healthy donors. The CDR3 covers 13 residues. The germline gives CDR1 SGDLS, CDR2 YYNGEE. Deletions cut 0 bases from V and 5 bases from J, with 8 bases between. In this sample, this clone turned up a few times. Its antigen is unidentified. TCRdb's copy holds only in-frame clones and misses some; the assay was immunoSEQ multiplex PCR. The repertoire holds some 130,000 clones, 70% to 90% seen once, with around 6% in the top ten. General study points: The authors enumerated over 150 TCR beta chains as linked to cytomegalovirus.

The sequenced sample consisted of PBMCs. This sequence originates from a woman between 18 and 30 years old in good health and CMV-seropositive. The chain uses TRBV9 and TRBJ1-2; D might be TRBD1 (6 bases). The CDR3 coding sequence is TGTGCCAGCAGCGTAGGGGGGCAGTATGGCTACACCTTC. Its protein product is CASSVGGQYGYTF.